The 19 T cell receptor beta chains presented below share a single source sample, sequenced in a study of T cells in localized non-small cell lung cancer. The table came from immunoSEQ multiplex PCR; TCRdb's copy has only in-frame clones and leaves some out. Of about 2,600 clones detected, about 40% appear once; the ten largest clones hold 20% to 25%. Sequences were derived from normal lung tissue next to the tumor, sampled before any cancer treatment. The origin of the receptors is a woman between 35 and 75 years old with stage II squamous cell lung carcinoma.

By proportion, this clone is medium-sized. This sequence joins TRBV6-8 and TRBJ2-7; possibly TRBD1 for D (5 bases). This CDR3 region has 15 residues. The V end lost 7 bases, the J end lost 0 bases, and 16 bases lay between the germline ends. Per the germline V gene, CDR1 is MNHGY and CDR2 is SAAAGT. This CDR3 is CASKNAGINSYEQYV. The CDR3 DNA is TGTGCCAGCAAGAACGCAGGGATCAACTCCTACGAGCAGTACGTC.

Only a few counts were recorded for this clone. V gene TRBV11-3 combines with J gene TRBJ1-2, with D perhaps TRBD1 (5 bases). The CDR3 has 14 amino acids. Germline lookup yields CDR1 SGHNT and CDR2 YENEEA. V was pared by 5 bases and J by 5 bases, with 15 bases between. The CDR3 sequence is CASSPGGSWYGYTF. CDR3 nucleotide sequence: TGTGCCAGCAGCCCGGGGGGGAGCTGGTATGGCTACACCTTC.

V gene TRBV28 combines with J gene TRBJ1-5; 7 bases are shared with TRBD1. Trimming took 6 bases from V and 1 from J; bases not matched to a gene: 3. The CDR3 is 14 amino acids. In germline, CDR1 is MDHEN, CDR2 SYDVKM. CDR3 loop: CASRDRLSNQPQHF. Written as DNA, the CDR3 is TGTGCCAGCAGGGACAGGCTCAGCAATCAGCCCCAGCATTTT.

This clone ranks as medium-sized. As DNA, the CDR3 is TGTGCCAGCAGCTTGGCAGGGGGTGTAGATTCACCCCTCCACTTT. Its protein is CASSLAGGVDSPLHF. The chain joins TRBV11-3 to TRBJ1-6; TRBD1 agrees at 7 bases. Trimming removed 3 bases from V and 8 bases from J; junction bases left unmatched: 7. The CDR3 spans 15 residues. Germline CDR1 and CDR2: SGHNT and YENEEA.

This clone was detected a few times. This rearrangement joins TRBV11-3 to TRBJ1-2; no clear D gene. The length of the CDR3 is 14 residues. The ends were cut back, 0 bases at V and 4 bases at J, with 9 bases in the middle. CDR1 and CDR2 from the germline V gene are SGHNT and YENEEA. The CDR3 is CASSLDGQVYGYTF. CDR3 nucleotide sequence: TGTGCCAGCAGCTTAGATGGGCAGGTCTATGGCTACACCTTC.

The rearrangement joins TRBV25-1 to TRBJ1-4, with TRBD1 identical over 8 bases. The CDR3 extends over 15 amino acids. The germline CDR1 and CDR2 sequences are MGHDK and SYGVNS. The V and J ends lost 1 base and 6 bases, in that order; junction bases with no gene match: 4. The CDR3 here is CASSESGTGDEKLFF. As DNA, the CDR3 is TGTGCCAGCAGTGAATCCGGGACAGGTGATGAAAAACTGTTTTTT. Variable domain in full (rest from reference TRBV25-1 and TRBJ1-4): EADIYQTPRYLVIGTGKKITLECSQTMGHDKMYWYQQDPGMELHLIHYSYGVNSTEKGDLSSESTVSRIRTEHFPLTLESARPSHTSQYLCASSESGTGDEKLFFGSGTQLSVL.

This clone has only a few counts. V and J are TRBV10-2 and TRBJ1-6; the D is unclear. Germline V gene data show CDR1 as WSHSY and CDR2 as SAAADI. V lost 5 bases and J 6 bases, leaving 11 bases between the germline ends. The CDR3 is 14 residues long. CDR3 coding DNA: TGCGCCAGCAGTCCTGCGGGCCTTAATTCACCCCTCCACTTT. This sequence encodes CASSPAGLNSPLHF.

The chain combines TRBV18 with TRBJ1-1; tentatively, D is TRBD1 (6 bases). Germline assignment: CDR1 KGHSH and CDR2 LQKENI. Trimming cost V 3 bases and J 5 bases, with 13 bases left between them. The CDR3 length is 14 residues. The CDR3 is CASSPTRGETEAFF. The CDR3 nucleotides read TGTGCCAGCTCACCTACAAGGGGGGAGACTGAAGCTTTCTTT.

The CDR3 sequence: CASSLSVTGELFF. CDR3 coding DNA: TGTGCCAGTAGTCTGTCAGTCACCGGGGAGCTGTTTTTT. The V gene is TRBV19, the J gene TRBJ2-2, with D hard to call. The V gene lost 5 bases and the J gene lost 4 bases, with 8 bases spanning the gap. Germline CDR1 LNHDA, CDR2 SQIVND (reference sequence). CDR3 length equals 13 residues.

The chain recombines TRBV19 with TRBJ2-1; D is unresolved. Germline CDR1 and CDR2: LNHDA and SQIVND (reference sequence). This CDR3 has 13 residues. Trimming took 2 bases from V and 3 from J, leaving 5 bases between them. CDR3 sequence: CASSILIYNEQFF. CDR3 DNA: TGTGCCAGTAGTATACTAATCTACAATGAGCAGTTCTTC. Filled out from reference TRBV19 and TRBJ2-1, the complete variable domain reads DGGITQSPKYLFRKEGQNVTLSCEQNLNHDAMYWYRQDPGQGLRLIYYSQIVNDFQKGDIAEGYSVSREKKESFPLTVTSAQKNPTAFYLCASSILIYNEQFFGPGTRLTVL.

This chain joins TRBV28 and TRBJ2-2; 10 nucleotides agree with TRBD1. V shed 5 bases and J 4 bases; nucleotides not matched to a gene: 4. Germline CDR1 MDHEN, CDR2 SYDVKM. CDR3 length equals 15 residues. The CDR3 DNA sequence: TGTGCCAGCAGTCCGACAGGGGGCATCACCGGGGAGCTGTTTTTT. Amino acid sequence: CASSPTGGITGELFF.

This clone was counted once. The gene calls are TRBV19 and TRBJ2-1; the D is unclear. V was clipped by 2 bases and J by 1 base, with 6 bases between them. Germline V lookup: CDR1 LNHDA, CDR2 SQIVND (reference sequence). The CDR3 length is 14 residues. CDR3 bases: TGTGCCAGTAGTATAAGTGCGTCCTACAATGAGCAGTTCTTC. This gives the protein CASSISASYNEQFF.

The rearrangement joins TRBV18 to TRBJ2-6; D ambiguous. In germline, CDR1 is KGHSH, CDR2 LQKENI. The CDR3 spans 17 residues. V was clipped by 3 bases and J by 0 bases, with 12 bases between them. CDR3 in amino acids: CASSPETLYSGANVLTF. DNA for the CDR3: TGTGCCAGCTCACCGGAAACCTTGTACTCTGGGGCCAACGTCCTGACTTTC.

The chain uses TRBV28 and TRBJ1-5, with TRBD1 matching over 7 bases. The CDR3 totals 13 residues. In germline, CDR1 is MDHEN, CDR2 SYDVKM. V shed 5 bases, J shed 7 bases, and the junction held 5 bases outside the gene matches. CDR3 residues: CASSLQGKQPQHF. CDR3 DNA sequence: TGTGCCAGCAGTCTACAGGGGAAGCAGCCCCAGCATTTT.

The rearrangement joins TRBV18 to TRBJ2-7, with a tentative D call TRBD1 (6 bases). V was trimmed by 3 bases and J by 5 bases, leaving 11 bases between them. The CDR3 consists of 13 residues. Germline CDR1 is KGHSH and CDR2 is LQKENI. The CDR3 protein is CASSPTGTNEQYV. The DNA for the CDR3 is TGTGCCAGCTCACCTACCGGGACAAACGAGCAGTACGTC.

CDR3: CASSPGQGETTGELFF. The DNA of the CDR3 is TGTGCCAGCAGCCCCGGACAGGGGGAGACCACCGGGGAGCTGTTTTTT. V gene TRBV7-5 combines with J gene TRBJ2-2; TRBD1 is taken as the D call from the table, unchecked against the DNA. TRBV7-5 is described as a pseudogene. The length of the CDR3 is 16 residues.

The DNA for the CDR3 is TGTGCCAGCAGTTTGAAGTCAGCCCAAGAGACCCAGTACTTC. Protein sequence: CASSLKSAQETQYF. This chain links TRBV6-8 with TRBJ2-5; D not certain. The V gene's germline CDR1 is MNHGY and CDR2 SAAAGT. The length of the CDR3 is 14 residues. Trimming took off 4 bases at V and 1 base at J, with 10 bases between the two ends.

The chain combines TRBV11-3 with TRBJ2-1, with 10 bases that match TRBD1. The CDR3 consists of 14 residues. CDR1 is SGHNT, CDR2 YENEEA, per germline. J lost 8 bases, V lost 4 bases, and 5 bases had no gene match. The DNA of the CDR3 is TGTGCCAGCAGCTCGGGACAGGGGTTAGATGAGCAGTTCTTC. This sequence encodes CASSSGQGLDEQFF.

This clone has a handful of counts. CDR3 in DNA: TGTGCCAGCAGCACTGGACTAGCGGGATACAATGAGCAGTTCTTC. It codes for CASSTGLAGYNEQFF. The rearrangement links TRBV11-3 to TRBJ2-1, with 12 bases lining up with TRBD2. Looked up from germline, CDR1 is SGHNT and CDR2 is YENEEA. The CDR3 extends over 15 amino acids. V shed 5 bases, J shed 4 bases, and the junction held 3 bases outside the gene matches.